The clone carrying this T cell receptor beta chain was seen once. V shed 4 bases, J shed 10 bases, and the junction held 6 bases outside the gene matches. The V gene's germline CDR1 is MNHEY and CDR2 SMNVEV (reference sequence). The CDR3 contains 14 residues. This entry comes from a study of shared clonotypes between healthy human individuals. Input per replicate PCR of unsorted PBMC was roughly 300 ng DNA, corresponding to roughly 28,000 T cell genomes. Sequencing used immunoSEQ multiplex PCR; TCRdb keeps in-frame clones, though not all of them. This sample has some 500,000 clones, with about 74% found just once.

The chain employs TRBV27 and TRBJ1-6, with 8 bases identical to TRBD1. The TCR sequence derives from a woman aged 40 to 50 in good health. Some clones in this sample may be carry-over from other donors' samples. Material: PBMCs. DNA for the CDR3: TGTGCCAGCAGTTGGAGACAGGGGAACTCACCCCTCCACTTT. Translation: CASSWRQGNSPLHF.